This T cell receptor (beta chain) was recorded in a study of blood T cells in healthy people across ages. About the study: Per two T cells, template switching captured roughly one barcoded beta molecule.

The use of a sample-barcoded 5' primer and a J-beta primer mix characterized a second PCR of about 7 to 12 cycles. Each cDNA molecule carried a tag from a template-switch adaptor that contained 12 random nucleotides. A single record per CDR3 protein comes from TCRdb applying MiXCR to the 5' RACE reads. This sample has about 600,000 distinct CDR3 sequences; around half occur once, and the top ten carry around 23%. Study-level results: Diversity estimated from one million T cells was considered an underestimate.

This clonotype came up a few times. Its antigen is unknown. CDR1 SEHNR and CDR2 FQNEAQ come from the germline V gene (reference sequence). With 4 bases removed from V and 4 bases from J, the gap between germline ends came to 13 bases. The CDR3 has 14 residues. This receptor was identified in an elderly man in good health. The sequenced sample consisted of blood. V is TRBV7-9 and J is TRBJ1-1; D possibly corresponds to TRBD1 (6 bases). The CDR3 here is CASSSPYRATEAFF. In nucleotides, the CDR3 is TGTGCCAGCAGCTCCCCTTACAGGGCCACTGAAGCTTTCTTT.